The 16 T cell receptor beta chains below come from one sample, sequenced in a study of CD8 T cells in Susac syndrome. Random hexamers primed reverse transcription of about 0.5 to 1 ug RNA. TCRdb reprocessed the immunoSEQ multiplex PCR reads with MiXCR, giving one entry per CDR3 protein. The sample includes under 200,000 distinct CDR3 sequences, 85% to 95% of them seen just once. Sequenced material: CD8+ T cells from PBMCs. The origin of the receptors is a human donor with multiple sclerosis.

The genes are TRBV9 and TRBJ2-3; either TRBD1 or TRBD2 may fit D (7 bases each). Trimming removed 0 bases from V and 4 bases from J, with 15 bases in between. Germline assignment: CDR1 SGDLS and CDR2 YYNGEE. CDR3 length equals 16 residues. In DNA, the CDR3 is TGTGCCAGCAGCGTAGCTTTGACAGGGAGGGCAGATACGCAGTATTTT. Its protein is CASSVALTGRADTQYF.

The chain has TRBV27 and TRBJ1-3; D unclear. The CDR3 loop spans 13 amino acids. The V gene lost 5 bases and the J gene lost 0 bases, with 5 bases spanning the gap. CDR1 is MNHEY, CDR2 SMNVEV, per germline (reference sequence). The CDR3 protein is CASSPNSGNTIYF. Written as DNA, the CDR3 is TGTGCCAGCAGTCCCAACTCTGGAAACACCATATATTTT.

V usage is TRBV25-1 and J usage is TRBJ1-2; D unresolved. Germline CDR1 is MGHDK and CDR2 is SYGVNS. The CDR3 runs to 12 residues. V lost 5 bases to trimming and J lost 7 bases, with 11 bases between them. CDR3 in amino acids: CASSPGFFGYTF. The CDR3, as DNA: TGTGCCAGCAGTCCGGGGTTTTTTGGCTACACCTTC.

The chain employs TRBV12-3 or TRBV12-4 and TRBJ2-3; the match to TRBD1 covers 7 bases. CDR3 length: 14 residues. J lost 0 bases, V lost 8 bases, and 5 bases had no gene match. The CDR3 coding sequence is TGTGCCAGCGCCCGGGACAGAAGCACAGATACGCAGTATTTT. It translates to CASARDRSTDTQYF.

This chain joins TRBV7-9 and TRBJ2-1; TRBD2 agrees at 11 bases. Looked up from germline, CDR1 is SEHNR and CDR2 is FQNEAQ (reference sequence). This CDR3 region has 16 residues. V was clipped by 4 bases and J by 4 bases; unmatched bases: 6. CDR3 loop: CASSYRGLAEYNEQFF. Written as DNA, the CDR3 is TGTGCCAGCAGCTACCGGGGACTAGCGGAGTACAATGAGCAGTTCTTC.

The rearrangement links TRBV14 to TRBJ2-5, with D perhaps TRBD2 (6 bases). V dropped 0 bases and J dropped 2 bases, with 16 bases sitting between them. The length of the CDR3 is 17 residues. The germline gives CDR1 SGHDN, CDR2 FVKESK. CDR3 region: CASSQDWQGGDQETQYF. As DNA, the CDR3 is TGTGCCAGCAGCCAAGATTGGCAGGGAGGAGATCAAGAGACCCAGTACTTC.

The chain couples TRBV20-1 to TRBJ2-7; TRBD2 matches at 8 bases. From germline, CDR1 is DFQATT and CDR2 SNEGSKA (reference sequence). With 1 base clipped from V and 3 bases from J, the junction kept 11 bases outside the gene matches. The CDR3 extends over 16 amino acids. The CDR3 nucleotides are TGCAGTGCTAGAGGGGGGACGGGAGGGCAACTCTACGAGCAGTACTTC. It encodes CSARGGTGGQLYEQYF.

The CDR3 protein is CASSHGAPEVYEQYF. In DNA form, the CDR3 reads TGTGCCAGCAGCCACGGGGCGCCCGAGGTTTACGAGCAGTACTTC. This chain joins TRBV4-2 and TRBJ2-7, with D perhaps assigned TRBD1 or TRBD2 (5 bases each). This CDR3 is built from 15 residues. Germline V gene sequence: CDR1 LGHNA, CDR2 YNFKEQ. Trimming cost V 3 bases and J 4 bases, with 16 bases left between them.

V usage is TRBV28 and J usage is TRBJ2-1, with TRBD2 matching 7 bases. V shed 11 bases and J 6 bases; nucleotides not matched to a gene: 13. Germline CDR1 reads MDHEN; CDR2 reads SYDVKM. This CDR3 is 14 amino acids long. The CDR3 DNA is TGTGCCGCGAGTAGCGGGTCTTTAGGCAATGAGCAGTTCTTC. Translation: CAASSGSLGNEQFF.

The gene calls are TRBV7-2 and TRBJ2-2, with a tentative D call TRBD2 (5 bases). Trimming pared 11 bases from V and 6 bases from J, leaving 10 bases between. The CDR3 loop spans 11 amino acids. Germline V gene data show CDR1 as SGHTA and CDR2 as FQGNSA. For the CDR3, the DNA is TGTGCCCAACCCGGGGCCGGGGAGCTGTTTTTT. This encodes CAQPGAGELFF.

The chain combines TRBV20-1 with TRBJ2-1; the D gene is possibly TRBD1 (5 bases). Germline assignment: CDR1 DFQATT and CDR2 SNEGSKA (reference sequence). V was clipped by 0 bases and J by 2 bases, with 11 bases between them. This CDR3 spans 15 amino acids. DNA of the CDR3: TGCAGTGCTAGAGATCGCAGGGTGGCCTACAATGAGCAGTTCTTC. Its protein product is CSARDRRVAYNEQFF.

The gene calls are TRBV7-6 and TRBJ2-3, with a possible D match to TRBD2 (6 bases). Germline V gene data show CDR1 as SGHVS and CDR2 as FNYEAQ. This CDR3 contains 15 residues. V was clipped by 1 base and J by 1 base, with 9 bases between them. The CDR3 region is CASSLELAGTDTQYF. The CDR3 DNA reads TGTGCCAGCAGCTTAGAGTTAGCGGGCACAGATACGCAGTATTTT.

V is TRBV6-5 and J is TRBJ2-3; D is unresolved. The CDR3 is made up of 11 amino acids. The V gene lost 4 bases and the J gene lost 4 bases, with 3 bases spanning the gap. Germline V CDR1 and CDR2: MNHEY, SVGAGI. The CDR3 protein is CASSWADTQYF. Written as DNA, the CDR3 is TGTGCCAGCAGTTGGGCAGATACGCAGTATTTT.

The chain recombines TRBV20-1 with TRBJ1-1; D ambiguous. Trimming removed 2 bases at V and 3 bases at J, with 13 bases between. The CDR3 covers 14 residues. The germline V gene has CDR1 DFQATT and CDR2 SNEGSKA (reference sequence). The CDR3 sequence: CSARIARRHTEAFF. The CDR3 coding sequence is TGCAGTGCTAGAATAGCCAGAAGACACACTGAAGCTTTCTTT.

CDR3 coding DNA: TGTGCCAGCAGTTTATTTAGCGAAAGCACAGATACGCAGTATTTT. This translates into CASSLFSESTDTQYF. The rearrangement uses TRBV28 and TRBJ2-3, with D tentatively TRBD2 (5 bases). This CDR3 has 15 amino acids. Germline values: CDR1 MDHEN, CDR2 SYDVKM. Trimming removed 1 base at V and 0 bases at J, with 8 bases between.

The chain employs TRBV11-2 and TRBJ2-7; weak D call: TRBD2 (6 bases). V lost 0 bases to trimming and J lost 4 bases, with 10 bases between them. Germline V gene data show CDR1 as SGHAT and CDR2 as FQNNGV. The CDR3 consists of 14 residues. DNA for the CDR3: TGTGCCAGCAGCTTAGATGCGGGGTTATACGAGCAGTACTTC. It codes for CASSLDAGLYEQYF.